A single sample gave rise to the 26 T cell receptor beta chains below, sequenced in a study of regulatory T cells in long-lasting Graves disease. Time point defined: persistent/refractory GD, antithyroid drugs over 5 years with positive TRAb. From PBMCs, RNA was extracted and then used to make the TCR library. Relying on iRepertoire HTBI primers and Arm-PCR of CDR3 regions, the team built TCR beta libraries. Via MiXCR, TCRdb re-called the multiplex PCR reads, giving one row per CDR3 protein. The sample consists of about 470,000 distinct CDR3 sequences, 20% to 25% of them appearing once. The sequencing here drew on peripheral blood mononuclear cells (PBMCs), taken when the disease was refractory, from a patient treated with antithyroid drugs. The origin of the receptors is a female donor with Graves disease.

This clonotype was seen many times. The chain's CDR3 is CATSESQKQETQYF. The DNA for the CDR3 is TGTGCCACCAGTGAGTCACAGAAACAAGAGACCCAGTACTTC. This chain uses TRBV24-1 with TRBJ2-5; no definite D call. The V end lost 4 bases, the J end lost 2 bases, and 10 bases lay between the germline ends. CDR3 length: 14 amino acids. CDR1 is KGHDR and CDR2 is SFDVKD in the germline V gene.

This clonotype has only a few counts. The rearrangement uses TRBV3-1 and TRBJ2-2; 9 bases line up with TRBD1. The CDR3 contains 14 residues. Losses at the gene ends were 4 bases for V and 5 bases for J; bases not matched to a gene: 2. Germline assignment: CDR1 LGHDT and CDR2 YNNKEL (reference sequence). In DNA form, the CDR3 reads TGTGCCAGCAGCCGGACAGGGGCAACCGGGGAGCTGTTTTTT. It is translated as CASSRTGATGELFF.

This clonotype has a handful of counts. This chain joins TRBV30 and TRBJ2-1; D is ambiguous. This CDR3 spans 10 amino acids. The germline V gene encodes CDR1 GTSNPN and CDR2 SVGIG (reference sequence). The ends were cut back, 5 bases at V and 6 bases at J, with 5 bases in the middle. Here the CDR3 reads CAWGGNEQFF. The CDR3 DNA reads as TGTGCCTGGGGCGGCAATGAGCAGTTCTTC.

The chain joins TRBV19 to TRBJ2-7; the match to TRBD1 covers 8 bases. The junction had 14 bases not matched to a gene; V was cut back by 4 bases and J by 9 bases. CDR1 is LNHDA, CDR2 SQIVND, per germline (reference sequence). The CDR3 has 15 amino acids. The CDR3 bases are TGTGCCAGTAGTACCCAGGGGGCGCCTTCGGTCGGGCAGTACTTC. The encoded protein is CASSTQGAPSVGQYF.

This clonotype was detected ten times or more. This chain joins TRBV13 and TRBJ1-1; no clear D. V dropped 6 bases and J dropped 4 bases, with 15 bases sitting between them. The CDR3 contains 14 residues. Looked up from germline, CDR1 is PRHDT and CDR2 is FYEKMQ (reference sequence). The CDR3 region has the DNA TGTGCCAGCAGAAGCCGGGATAATGGCACTGAAGCTTTCTTT. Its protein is CASRSRDNGTEAFF.

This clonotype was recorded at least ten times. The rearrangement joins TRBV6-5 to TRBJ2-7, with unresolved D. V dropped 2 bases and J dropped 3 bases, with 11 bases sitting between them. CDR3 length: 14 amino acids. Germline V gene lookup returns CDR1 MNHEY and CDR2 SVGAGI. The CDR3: CASSYQGPNYEQYF. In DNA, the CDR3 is TGTGCCAGCAGTTACCAAGGGCCGAACTACGAGCAGTACTTC.

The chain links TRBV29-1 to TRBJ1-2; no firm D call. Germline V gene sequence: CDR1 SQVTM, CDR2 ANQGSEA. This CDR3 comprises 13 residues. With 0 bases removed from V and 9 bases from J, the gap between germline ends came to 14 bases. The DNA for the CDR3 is TGCAGCGTTGAAGAAGGACGGCGGCTAAGCTACACCTTC. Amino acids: CSVEEGRRLSYTF.

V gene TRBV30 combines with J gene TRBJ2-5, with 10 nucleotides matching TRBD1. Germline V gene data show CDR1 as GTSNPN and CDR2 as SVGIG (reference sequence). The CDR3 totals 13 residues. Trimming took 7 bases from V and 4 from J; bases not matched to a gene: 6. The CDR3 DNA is TGTGCCTCCGACAGGGGGCGCAGAGAGACCCAGTACTTC. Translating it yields CASDRGRRETQYF.

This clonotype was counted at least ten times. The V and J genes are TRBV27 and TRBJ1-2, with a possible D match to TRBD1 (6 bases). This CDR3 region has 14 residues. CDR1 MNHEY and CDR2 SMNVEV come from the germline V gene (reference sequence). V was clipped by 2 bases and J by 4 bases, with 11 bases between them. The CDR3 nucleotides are TGTGCCAGCAGTTTAGAGCCGGACAGCTATGGCTACACCTTC. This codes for CASSLEPDSYGYTF.

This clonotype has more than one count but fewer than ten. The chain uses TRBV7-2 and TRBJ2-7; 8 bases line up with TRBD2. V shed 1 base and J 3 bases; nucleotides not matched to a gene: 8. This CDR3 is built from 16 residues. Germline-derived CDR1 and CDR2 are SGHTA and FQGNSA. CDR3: CASSLGGLGVNYEQYF. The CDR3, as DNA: TGTGCCAGCAGCTTAGGGGGACTAGGGGTAAACTACGAGCAGTACTTC.

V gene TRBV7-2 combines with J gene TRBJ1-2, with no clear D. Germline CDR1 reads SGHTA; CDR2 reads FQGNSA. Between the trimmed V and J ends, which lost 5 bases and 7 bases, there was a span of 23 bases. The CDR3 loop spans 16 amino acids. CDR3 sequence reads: CASSIGPFSTLLGYTF. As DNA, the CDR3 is TGTGCCAGCAGCATAGGGCCTTTCTCAACCCTTCTTGGCTACACCTTC.

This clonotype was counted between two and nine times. The DNA for the CDR3 is TGTGCCAGCAGCGCCCCTGGGGATAGTCGTGAAAAACTGTTTTTT. This gives the protein CASSAPGDSREKLFF. The V and J genes are TRBV9 and TRBJ1-4, with D unresolved. V was cut by 3 bases and J by 7 bases, with 16 bases left in between. CDR1 is SGDLS and CDR2 is YYNGEE in the germline V gene. The CDR3 contains 15 residues.

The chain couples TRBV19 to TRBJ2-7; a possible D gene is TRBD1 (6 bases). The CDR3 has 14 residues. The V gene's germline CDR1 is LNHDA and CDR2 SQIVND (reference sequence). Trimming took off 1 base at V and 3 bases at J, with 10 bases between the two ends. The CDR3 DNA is TGTGCCAGTAGTATAGCGGGACAATACTACGAGCAGTACTTC. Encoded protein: CASSIAGQYYEQYF.

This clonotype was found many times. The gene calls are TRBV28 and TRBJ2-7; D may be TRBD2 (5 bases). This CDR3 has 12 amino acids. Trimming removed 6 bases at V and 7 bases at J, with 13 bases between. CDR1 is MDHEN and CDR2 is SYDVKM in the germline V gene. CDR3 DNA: TGTGCCAGCAGCAGGACCCCGGGGGAGCAGTACTTC. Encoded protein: CASSRTPGEQYF.

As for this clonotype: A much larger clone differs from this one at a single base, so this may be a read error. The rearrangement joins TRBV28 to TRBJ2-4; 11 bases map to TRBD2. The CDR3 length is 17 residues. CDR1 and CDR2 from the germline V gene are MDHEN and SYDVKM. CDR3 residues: CASSTPVAGGSKNVQYF. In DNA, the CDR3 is TGTGCCAGCAGTACCCCGGTAGCGGGAGGGTCCAAAAACGTTCAGTACTTC.

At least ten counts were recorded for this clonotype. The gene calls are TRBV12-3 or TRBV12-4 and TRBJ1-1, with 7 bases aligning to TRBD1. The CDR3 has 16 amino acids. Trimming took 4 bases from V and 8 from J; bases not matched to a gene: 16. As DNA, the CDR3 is TGTGCCAGCAGTTCACAAGATTTAGTGACAGGGAAAGAAGCTTTCTTT. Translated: CASSSQDLVTGKEAFF.

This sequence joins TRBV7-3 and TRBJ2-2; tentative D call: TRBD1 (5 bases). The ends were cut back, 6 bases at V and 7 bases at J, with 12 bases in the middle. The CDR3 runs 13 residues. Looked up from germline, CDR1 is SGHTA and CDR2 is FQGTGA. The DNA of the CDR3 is TGTGCCAGCAGTCCAGGGCTGGTCGGGGAGCTGTTTTTT. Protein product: CASSPGLVGELFF.

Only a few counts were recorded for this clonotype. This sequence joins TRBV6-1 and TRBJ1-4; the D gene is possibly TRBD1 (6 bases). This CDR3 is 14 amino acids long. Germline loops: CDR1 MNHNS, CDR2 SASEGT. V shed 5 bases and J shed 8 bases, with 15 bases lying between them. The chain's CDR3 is CASSPLGGREKLFF. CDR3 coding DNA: TGTGCCAGCAGTCCATTGGGGGGCCGGGAAAAACTGTTTTTT.

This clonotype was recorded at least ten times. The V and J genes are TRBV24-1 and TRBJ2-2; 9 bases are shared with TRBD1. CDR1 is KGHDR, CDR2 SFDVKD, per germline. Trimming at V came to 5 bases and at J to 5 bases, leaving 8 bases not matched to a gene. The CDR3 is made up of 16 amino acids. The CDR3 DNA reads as TGTGCCACCAGTGGTTCGACAGGGGGAATTACCGGGGAGCTGTTTTTT. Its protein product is CATSGSTGGITGELFF.

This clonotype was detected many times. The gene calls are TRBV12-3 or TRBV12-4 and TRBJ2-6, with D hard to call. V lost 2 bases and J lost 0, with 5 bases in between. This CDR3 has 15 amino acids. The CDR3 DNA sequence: TGTGCCAGCAGTTTAACCCGCTCTGGGGCCAACGTCCTGACTTTC. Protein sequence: CASSLTRSGANVLTF.

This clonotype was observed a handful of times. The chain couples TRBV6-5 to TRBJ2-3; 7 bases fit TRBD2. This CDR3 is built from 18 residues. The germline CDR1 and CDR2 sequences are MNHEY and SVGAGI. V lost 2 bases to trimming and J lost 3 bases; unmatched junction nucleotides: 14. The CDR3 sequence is CASSYSSREGRRTDTQYF. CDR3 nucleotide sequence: TGTGCCAGCAGTTACAGCAGCAGGGAGGGGAGACGGACAGATACGCAGTATTTT.

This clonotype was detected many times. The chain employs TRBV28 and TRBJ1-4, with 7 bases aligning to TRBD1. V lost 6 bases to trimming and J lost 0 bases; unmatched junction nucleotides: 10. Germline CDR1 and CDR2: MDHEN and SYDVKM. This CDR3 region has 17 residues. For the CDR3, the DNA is TGTGCCAGCAGCCCCAGGCGGGACAGCACAACTAATGAAAAACTGTTTTTT. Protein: CASSPRRDSTTNEKLFF.

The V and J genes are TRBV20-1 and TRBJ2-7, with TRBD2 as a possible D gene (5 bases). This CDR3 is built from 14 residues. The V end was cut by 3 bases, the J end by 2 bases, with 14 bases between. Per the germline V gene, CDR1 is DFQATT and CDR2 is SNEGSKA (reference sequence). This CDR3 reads CSASETRAPYEQYF. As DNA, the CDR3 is TGCAGTGCTAGCGAAACTAGGGCTCCCTACGAGCAGTACTTC.

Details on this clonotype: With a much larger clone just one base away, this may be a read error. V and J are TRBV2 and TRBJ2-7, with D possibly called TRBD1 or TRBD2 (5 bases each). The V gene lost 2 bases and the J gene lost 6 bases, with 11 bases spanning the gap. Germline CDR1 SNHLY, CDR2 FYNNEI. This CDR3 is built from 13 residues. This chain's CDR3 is CASSEFRGAEQYF. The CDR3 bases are TGTGCCAGCAGTGAATTTAGAGGGGCCGAGCAGTACTTC.

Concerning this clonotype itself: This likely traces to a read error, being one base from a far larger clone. In DNA, the CDR3 is TGTGCCAGCAGTGGTCTTAATATCAGGGAGCAGTACTTC. This sequence encodes CASSGLNIREQYF. This chain uses TRBV2 with TRBJ2-7; no reliable D call. The germline CDR1 and CDR2 sequences are SNHLY and FYNNEI. This CDR3 comprises 13 residues. The V end was cut by 4 bases, the J end by 7 bases, with 14 bases between.

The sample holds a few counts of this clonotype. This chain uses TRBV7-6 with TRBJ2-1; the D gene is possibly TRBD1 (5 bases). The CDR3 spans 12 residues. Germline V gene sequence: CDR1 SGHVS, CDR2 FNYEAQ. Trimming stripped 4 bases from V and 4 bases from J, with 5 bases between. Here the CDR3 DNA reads TGTGCCAGCAGCTGGACATACAATGAGCAGTTCTTC. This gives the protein CASSWTYNEQFF.